This T cell receptor (beta chain) was recovered during a study of regulatory T cells in long-lasting Graves disease. Arm-PCR of CDR3 regions and iRepertoire HTBI primers were used to build TCR beta libraries. TCRdb reprocessed the multiplex PCR reads with MiXCR, giving one entry per CDR3 protein. The sample contains around 480,000 distinct CDR3 sequences, about 16% of which appear only once. Noted time point: newly diagnosed GD, antithyroid drugs for less than 3 months. PBMC-extracted RNA yielded the TCR library. This sample also belongs to another study, concerning T cells in Graves' hyperthyroidism and ophthalmopathy. That work contributes: The model identified upcoming ophthalmopathy a median approximately 6.4 months ahead of onset.

The sequence was collected from a middle-aged woman with Graves disease. The specimen was peripheral blood mononuclear cells (PBMCs), collected at new diagnosis, from a patient treated with antithyroid drugs.

The CDR3, as DNA: TGTGCCAGTCACTTTGGACAGCACACTGAAGCTTTCTTT. Translating gives CASHFGQHTEAFF. The chain carries TRBV19 and TRBJ1-1; possible D gene TRBD1, 6 bases. The V gene lost 8 bases and the J gene lost 3 bases, with 13 bases spanning the gap. CDR1 is LNHDA, CDR2 SQIVND, per germline (reference sequence). CDR3 length: 13 amino acids.